The 20 T cell receptor beta chains in this list originate from one sample, sequenced in a study of regulatory T cells in long-lasting Graves disease. Arm-PCR with iRepertoire HTBI primers amplified the CDR3 regions for these TCR beta libraries. TCRdb re-derived calls from the multiplex PCR reads in MiXCR, one entry per CDR3 protein. The table includes 400,000 to 500,000 distinct CDR3 sequences, roughly 21% detected once. Time point meaning: persistent/refractory GD, antithyroid drugs over 5 years with positive TRAb. Generation of the TCR library employed RNA extracted from PBMCs. Specimen: peripheral blood mononuclear cells (PBMCs), collected when the disease was refractory, from a patient treated with antithyroid drugs. The receptors derive from a female donor with Graves disease.

This clonotype appeared many times. This chain joins TRBV2 and TRBJ2-1; 7 bases match TRBD1. The CDR3 has 12 amino acids. Per the germline V gene, CDR1 is SNHLY and CDR2 is FYNNEI. V lost 5 bases to trimming and J lost 8 bases; unmatched junction nucleotides: 3. In nucleotides, the CDR3 is TGTGCCAGCAGTTCCGGACAGGATGAGCAGTTCTTC. It is translated as CASSSGQDEQFF.

Details on this clonotype: The junction shows a germline mismatch at one end, possibly a read error. The chain links TRBV7-2 to TRBJ2-5; D unclear. The CDR3 loop spans 14 amino acids. Germline CDR1 reads SGHTA; CDR2 reads FQGNSA. The CDR3 bases are TGTGCCGGCAGCTTAGATTGGAACCAAGAGACCCAGTACTTC. This gives the protein CAGSLDWNQETQYF.

This clonotype was detected ten times or more. V usage is TRBV28 and J usage is TRBJ2-7; maybe TRBD1 (5 bases). V lost 1 base to trimming and J lost 2 bases, with 9 bases between them. The CDR3 totals 14 residues. Germline V gene data show CDR1 as MDHEN and CDR2 as SYDVKM. CDR3 region: CASSLLRQTYEQYF. As DNA, the CDR3 is TGTGCCAGCAGTTTATTAAGACAGACCTACGAGCAGTACTTC.

This clonotype occurred many times. The V and J genes are TRBV20-1 and TRBJ2-5; D gene unclear. Germline assignment: CDR1 DFQATT and CDR2 SNEGSKA (reference sequence). V gave up 2 bases and J gave up 5 bases, with 3 bases separating them. This CDR3 has 10 residues. CDR3 DNA: TGCAGTGCTAGATTGGAGACCCAGTACTTC. It translates to CSARLETQYF.

The rearrangement uses TRBV5-1 and TRBJ1-6; D is unresolved. The CDR3 spans 16 residues. Germline V gives CDR1 SGHRS, CDR2 YFSETQ. V shed 0 bases and J shed 3 bases, with 10 bases lying between them. The CDR3 loop reads CASSLGGAFYNSPLHF. The CDR3 DNA sequence: TGCGCCAGCAGCTTGGGTGGAGCCTTCTATAATTCACCCCTCCACTTT.

This chain connects TRBV2 to TRBJ1-1; maybe TRBD1 (5 bases). This CDR3 region has 16 residues. The germline V gene encodes CDR1 SNHLY and CDR2 FYNNEI. Trimming stripped 6 bases from V and 5 bases from J, with 22 bases between. CDR3 bases: TGTGCCAGCAGCCCCGGGTGGGGGTCCTTGGGGACTGAAGCTTTCTTT. Protein sequence: CASSPGWGSLGTEAFF.

This clonotype has more than one count but fewer than ten. The chain carries TRBV25-1 and TRBJ1-4; 8 bases map to TRBD1. Trimming removed 8 bases from V and 5 bases from J; junction bases left unmatched: 4. CDR3 size: 13 residues. Germline V gene data show CDR1 as MGHDK and CDR2 as SYGVNS. CDR3 residues: CASQDRVNEKLFF. CDR3 nucleotide sequence: TGTGCCAGCCAGGACAGGGTGAATGAAAAACTGTTTTTT.

This clonotype was recorded at least ten times. The chain recombines TRBV24-1 with TRBJ1-1; perhaps TRBD1 as D (6 bases). V lost 9 bases, J lost 3 bases, and 10 bases lay in between. The CDR3 has 12 residues. The germline gives CDR1 KGHDR, CDR2 SFDVKD. CDR3 nucleotide sequence: TGTGCCACCGGGACACAAGACACTGAAGCTTTCTTT. This sequence encodes CATGTQDTEAFF.

The rearrangement joins TRBV29-1 to TRBJ1-1; D possibly corresponds to TRBD1 (6 bases). The CDR3 covers 11 residues. Germline assignment: CDR1 SQVTM and CDR2 ANQGSEA. V lost 7 bases and J lost 4, with 10 bases in between. As DNA, the CDR3 is TGCAGCGCCTCGACAGGCACTGAAGCTTTCTTT. Translated: CSASTGTEAFF.

About this clonotype: A much larger clone lies one base from this, so it may be a read error. V and J are TRBV30 and TRBJ2-7; possible D gene TRBD2, 5 bases. Germline V gene data show CDR1 as GTSNPN and CDR2 as SVGIG (reference sequence). This CDR3 is built from 11 residues. Trimming shortened V by 3 bases and J by 6 bases, and 9 bases separated the two germline ends. The CDR3 coding sequence is TGTGCCTGGAGCAAAGGGAGCGAGCAGTACTTC. Its translation: CAWSKGSEQYF.

At least ten counts were recorded for this clonotype. The CDR3 sequence: CASRLGGARTEAFF. CDR3 coding DNA: TGTGCCAGCAGGTTGGGGGGGGCGAGAACTGAAGCTTTCTTT. The V and J genes are TRBV12-3 or TRBV12-4 and TRBJ1-1, with D possibly TRBD1 on 6 matching bases. There are 14 residues in the CDR3. V was pared by 6 bases and J by 5 bases, with 16 bases between.

The chain employs TRBV6-1 and TRBJ2-7; TRBD1 matches 7 bases. V was clipped by 6 bases and J by 3 bases; unmatched bases: 14. The CDR3 sequence is 16 residues long. In germline, CDR1 is MNHNS, CDR2 SASEGT. CDR3 nucleotides: TGTGCCAGCAGGGCTCCGGGACAGTTGATGTTCTACGAGCAGTACTTC. This translates into CASRAPGQLMFYEQYF.

This chain uses TRBV7-2 with TRBJ2-3, with 15 bases matching TRBD2. The CDR3 runs 21 residues. From germline, CDR1 is SGHTA and CDR2 FQGNSA. J gave up 1 base and V 5 bases, and 16 bases lay outside the gene matches. CDR3 sequence (DNA): TGTGCCAGCAGCCCAGGATGGGGACTAGCGGGGGGCCAAGAGCGCACAGATACGCAGTATTTT. Translating it yields CASSPGWGLAGGQERTDTQYF.

This clonotype was found many times. The chain uses TRBV12-3 or TRBV12-4 and TRBJ2-7; the D gene is possibly TRBD1 (6 bases). Trimming took 8 bases from V and 2 from J, leaving 16 bases between them. The CDR3 totals 14 residues. This CDR3 is CASRSGTHTYEQYF. The CDR3 nucleotides are TGTGCCAGCCGATCCGGGACACATACCTACGAGCAGTACTTC.

This clonotype occurred a few times. The chain combines TRBV7-9 with TRBJ2-7; 13 bases fit TRBD2. CDR1 and CDR2 from the germline V gene are SEHNR and FQNEAQ (reference sequence). The length of the CDR3 is 14 residues. The V and J ends lost 4 bases and 6 bases, in that order; junction bases with no gene match: 3. CDR3 region: CASSSGLAGVEQYF. In nucleotides, the CDR3 is TGTGCCAGCAGCTCCGGACTAGCGGGAGTCGAGCAGTACTTC.

This clonotype was picked up a small number of times. The chain carries TRBV28 and TRBJ2-5; D perhaps matches TRBD2 (7 bases). CDR1 is MDHEN, CDR2 SYDVKM, per germline. The CDR3 loop spans 16 amino acids. The ends were cut back, 6 bases at V and 5 bases at J, with 22 bases in the middle. The CDR3 DNA follows: TGTGCCAGCAGCGCCGGGGAGGGGGGGCCCTACGAGACCCAGTACTTC. Translation gives CASSAGEGGPYETQYF.

This clonotype was counted ten times or more. CDR3 nucleotide sequence: TGTGCCAGCAGTAAGGGACAGCCCGCCTACGAGCAGTACTTC. Amino acids: CASSKGQPAYEQYF. The chain is built from TRBV6-2 or TRBV6-3 and TRBJ2-7, with 7 bases lining up with TRBD1. Losses at the gene ends were 5 bases for V and 2 bases for J; bases not matched to a gene: 6. The germline V gene has CDR1 MNHEY and CDR2 SVGEGT. The CDR3 has 14 residues.

This clonotype was seen a handful of times. The chain couples TRBV20-1 to TRBJ1-6; TRBD1 might be the D (6 bases). Germline V gives CDR1 DFQATT, CDR2 SNEGSKA (reference sequence). V was shortened by 3 bases and J by 6 bases, with 18 bases between the two germline ends. The CDR3 covers 16 residues. CDR3 DNA: TGCAGTGCTAGTCTGGGGGCTTTCCCCTTTAATTCACCCCTCCACTTT. Its translation is CSASLGAFPFNSPLHF.

A few counts support this clonotype. The chain joins TRBV19 to TRBJ1-6; no reliable D call. The CDR3 loop spans 15 amino acids. In germline, CDR1 is LNHDA, CDR2 SQIVND (reference sequence). V lost 1 base and J 7 bases, leaving 11 bases between the germline ends. In DNA, the CDR3 is TGTGCCAGTAGTATAGGATCTGGGGTGAATTCACCCCTCCACTTT. This translates into CASSIGSGVNSPLHF.

This clonotype was counted at least ten times. V is TRBV6-1 and J is TRBJ2-5, with 8 bases that match TRBD2. This CDR3 is built from 16 residues. The junction had 9 bases not matched to a gene; V was cut back by 5 bases and J by 1 base. The germline V gene encodes CDR1 MNHNS and CDR2 SASEGT. CDR3: CASSREAGGIQETQYF. The CDR3, as DNA: TGTGCCAGCAGTCGTGAGGCGGGGGGTATCCAAGAGACCCAGTACTTC.